This entry lists 17 T cell receptor beta chains sequenced from one sample in a study of immune evolution from preneoplasia to lung adenocarcinoma. The repertoire was sequenced with immunoSEQ multiplex PCR; TCRdb's copy has only in-frame clones and lacks some. The data show 3,500 to 4,500 clones, with 76% seen just once and more than 10% held by the top ten. Specimen: FFPE lung adenocarcinoma in situ tissue. The receptors originated from a person aged 60-79 years with lung adenocarcinoma.

The chain is built from TRBV7-2 and TRBJ1-3; maybe TRBD1 (5 bases). Germline CDR1 and CDR2: SGHTA and FQGNSA. Trimming shortened V by 2 bases and J by 2 bases, and 10 bases separated the two germline ends. CDR3 length: 15 amino acids. The CDR3 here is CASSLRGVTGNTIYF. The CDR3 DNA is TGTGCCAGCAGCTTAAGGGGTGTCACTGGAAACACCATATATTTT.

The chain links TRBV5-6 to TRBJ2-7; D gene ambiguous. V was pared by 1 base and J by 2 bases, with 7 bases between. The CDR3 extends over 13 amino acids. Germline loops: CDR1 SGHDT, CDR2 YYEEEE. This CDR3 is CASSLRAAYEQYF. The CDR3 bases are TGTGCCAGCAGCTTGCGGGCAGCCTACGAGCAGTACTTC.

V is TRBV6-1 and J is TRBJ2-3, with 9 bases identical to TRBD1. The germline CDR1 and CDR2 sequences are MNHNS and SASEGT. V dropped 6 bases and J dropped 5; count of bases not matched to a gene: 9. The CDR3 runs to 15 residues. CDR3 sequence: CASRMTGGIGDTQYF. CDR3 in DNA: TGTGCCAGCAGGATGACAGGGGGAATTGGAGATACGCAGTATTTT.

This clone is labeled as large. The CDR3 DNA follows: TGCGCCAGCAGCCAAAATAGCGGGGGGACCACAGATACGCAGTATTTT. Protein product: CASSQNSGGTTDTQYF. The chain combines TRBV4-1 with TRBJ2-3; 10 bases are a match to TRBD2. V shed 2 bases, J shed 2 bases, and the junction held 4 bases outside the gene matches. Germline V gene sequence: CDR1 MGHRA, CDR2 YSYEKL. There are 16 residues in the CDR3.

The rearrangement uses TRBV18 and TRBJ1-4, with D maybe TRBD1 (5 bases). Trimming stripped 8 bases from V and 4 bases from J, with 14 bases between. The CDR3 loop spans 14 amino acids. Germline assignment: CDR1 KGHSH and CDR2 LQKENI. For the CDR3, the DNA is TGTGCCAGCCGTCTTACAGGTGATAATGAAAAACTGTTTTTT. Translating gives CASRLTGDNEKLFF.

The V and J genes are TRBV18 and TRBJ2-1; 7 nucleotides agree with TRBD2. Germline CDR1 and CDR2: KGHSH and LQKENI. The V gene end was trimmed by 5 bases and the J gene end by 8 bases; junction bases not matched to a gene: 9. This CDR3 has 14 residues. CDR3 DNA sequence: TGTGCCAGCTCATCCAAATCTGGGGGGGATGAGCAGTTCTTC. Translated: CASSSKSGGDEQFF.

The V and J genes are TRBV11-2 and TRBJ2-1; 7 nucleotides agree with TRBD1. The V gene's germline CDR1 is SGHAT and CDR2 FQNNGV. V lost 4 bases to trimming and J lost 5 bases; unmatched junction nucleotides: 5. This CDR3 has 14 residues. CDR3 residues: CASSWTGVNNEQFF. Written as DNA, the CDR3 is TGTGCCAGCAGCTGGACAGGTGTTAACAATGAGCAGTTCTTC.

This chain connects TRBV4-3 to TRBJ1-1; no definite D call. The CDR3 is 13 amino acids. The germline V and J ends were trimmed by 1 base and 10 bases, with 13 bases remaining between them. CDR1 is LGHNA, CDR2 YSLEER, per germline. The CDR3 loop is CASSQAYESPAFF. The CDR3 DNA reads as TGCGCCAGCAGCCAAGCTTACGAGTCGCCAGCTTTCTTT.

The J gene is TRBJ2-1, the V gene TRBV27, with 11 bases aligning to TRBD2. The CDR3 sequence is 18 residues long. The junction had 9 bases not matched to a gene; V was cut back by 1 base and J by 4 bases. CDR1 is MNHEY and CDR2 is SMNVEV in the germline V gene (reference sequence). Here the CDR3 DNA reads TGTGCCAGCAGTTTATTGACGACTAGCGGGGAAACTTACAATGAGCAGTTCTTC. Its protein is CASSLLTTSGETYNEQFF.

This chain connects TRBV6-1 to TRBJ2-1; D call uncertain. With 6 bases removed from V and 8 bases from J, the gap between germline ends came to 20 bases. The CDR3 sequence is 15 residues long. Germline loops: CDR1 MNHNS, CDR2 SASEGT. CDR3 sequence (DNA): TGTGCCAGCAGGGGCCGAGGTGGAAGGTTGGATGAGCAGTTCTTC. Translated, it gives CASRGRGGRLDEQFF.

The V call is TRBV6-5, the J call TRBJ1-4; D is uncertain. CDR3 length: 15 amino acids. CDR1 and CDR2 from the germline V gene are MNHEY and SVGAGI. With 7 bases removed from V and 5 bases from J, the gap between germline ends came to 17 bases. For the CDR3, the DNA is TGTGCCAGCAAGCCTGCGGAGTGGGCAAATGAAAAACTGTTTTTT. This translates into CASKPAEWANEKLFF.

The rearrangement joins TRBV9 to TRBJ2-6; a weak D match, TRBD2 (5 bases). CDR1 is SGDLS and CDR2 is YYNGEE in the germline V gene. Trimming cost V 0 bases and J 0 bases, with 10 bases left between them. The CDR3 has 17 amino acids. The DNA of the CDR3 is TGTGCCAGCAGCGTAGGACTGGGGAGCTCTGGGGCCAACGTCCTGACTTTC. Translating it yields CASSVGLGSSGANVLTF. Together with reference TRBV9 and TRBJ2-6, the CDR3 gives the full variable domain: DSGVTQTPKHLITATGQRVTLRCSPRSGDLSVYWYQQSLDQGLQFLIQYYNGEERAKGNILERFSAQQFPDLHSELNLSSLELGDSALYFCASSVGLGSSGANVLTFGAGSRLTVL.

The rearrangement joins TRBV28 to TRBJ1-2; 8 bases align to TRBD1. Germline V gene lookup returns CDR1 MDHEN and CDR2 SYDVKM. The CDR3 runs 15 residues. Trimming at V came to 8 bases and at J to 4 bases, leaving 12 bases not matched to a gene. The CDR3 coding sequence is TGTGCCAGCCTCCCCGGGACAGGCAACCTCTATGGCTACACCTTC. This encodes CASLPGTGNLYGYTF.

The chain has TRBV19 and TRBJ1-1, with no clear D. CDR1 LNHDA and CDR2 SQIVND come from the germline V gene (reference sequence). This CDR3 has 11 amino acids. V was pared by 7 bases and J by 4 bases, with 7 bases between. CDR3 amino acids: CASTASTEAFF. The CDR3 nucleotides are TGTGCCAGTACGGCCAGCACTGAAGCTTTCTTT.

The chain uses TRBV5-1 and TRBJ2-3, with 8 positions matching TRBD1. Germline V gives CDR1 SGHRS, CDR2 YFSETQ. V trimming: 3 bases; J trimming: 3 bases; junction bases outside the gene matches: 6. CDR3 size: 15 residues. In DNA, the CDR3 is TGCGCCAGCAGCTCGGGACAGGTCATAACAGATACGCAGTATTTT. It codes for CASSSGQVITDTQYF.

The V and J genes are TRBV27 and TRBJ1-5; 8 bases fit TRBD1. CDR1 MNHEY and CDR2 SMNVEV come from the germline V gene (reference sequence). The CDR3 spans 14 residues. V was clipped by 6 bases and J by 5 bases; unmatched bases: 6. CDR3 DNA sequence: TGTGCCAGCAGATCCGGACAGGGTGATCAGCCCCAGCATTTT. It translates to CASRSGQGDQPQHF.

V usage is TRBV27 and J usage is TRBJ1-6; perhaps TRBD1 as D (6 bases). V lost 5 bases and J lost 7, with 9 bases in between. Germline CDR1 is MNHEY and CDR2 is SMNVEV (reference sequence). This CDR3 has 13 residues. In DNA form, the CDR3 reads TGTGCCAGCAGTACAGGGAGGAATTCACCCCTCCACTTT. Translation gives CASSTGRNSPLHF.